This entry describes one T cell receptor beta chain. The sample comes from a study of blood T cells in healthy people across ages. The second PCR ran about 6 to 12 cycles with a sample-barcoded 5' primer and J-beta primers. One entry per CDR3 protein results from TCRdb running MiXCR on the 5' RACE reads. The repertoire holds around 1,700,000 distinct CDR3 sequences, with about 28% as singletons. Germline V CDR1 and CDR2: SGHNT, YYREEE (reference sequence). The length of the CDR3 is 17 residues. The V gene lost 4 bases and the J gene lost 2 bases, with 20 bases spanning the gap. The rearrangement joins TRBV5-4 to TRBJ2-3; no clear D. The receptor comes from a woman under 40 in good health. Sequencing used blood. This CDR3 reads CASSPPNLFIPTDTQYF. The CDR3 DNA reads as TGTGCCAGCAGCCCCCCGAACCTCTTTATTCCCACAGATACGCAGTATTTT.